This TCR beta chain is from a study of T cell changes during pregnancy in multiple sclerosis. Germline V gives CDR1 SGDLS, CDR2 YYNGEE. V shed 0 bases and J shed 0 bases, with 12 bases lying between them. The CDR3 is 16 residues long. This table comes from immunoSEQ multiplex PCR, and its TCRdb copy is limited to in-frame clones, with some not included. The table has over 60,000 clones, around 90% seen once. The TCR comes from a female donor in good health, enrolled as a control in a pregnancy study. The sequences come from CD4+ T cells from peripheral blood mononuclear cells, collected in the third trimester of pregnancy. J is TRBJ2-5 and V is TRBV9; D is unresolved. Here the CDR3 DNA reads TGTGCCAGCAGCGTAGGCGGCAGTAGCCACCAAGAGACCCAGTACTTC. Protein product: CASSVGGSSHQETQYF. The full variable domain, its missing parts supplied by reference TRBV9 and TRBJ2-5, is DSGVTQTPKHLITATGQRVTLRCSPRSGDLSVYWYQQSLDQGLQFLIQYYNGEERAKGNILERFSAQQFPDLHSELNLSSLELGDSALYFCASSVGGSSHQETQYFGPGTRLLVL.